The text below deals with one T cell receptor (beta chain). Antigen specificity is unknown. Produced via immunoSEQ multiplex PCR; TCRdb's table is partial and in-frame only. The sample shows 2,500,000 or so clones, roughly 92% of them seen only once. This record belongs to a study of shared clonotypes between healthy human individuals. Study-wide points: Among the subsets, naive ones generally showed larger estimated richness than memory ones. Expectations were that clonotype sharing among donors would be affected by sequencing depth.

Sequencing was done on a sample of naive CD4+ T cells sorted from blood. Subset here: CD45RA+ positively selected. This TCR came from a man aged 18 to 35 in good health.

The CDR3 region is CASINSRAHQPQHF. The CDR3 nucleotides read TGTGCCAGCATTAACAGCAGGGCCCATCAGCCCCAGCATTTT. The chain employs TRBV6-5 and TRBJ1-5; weak D call: TRBD1 (5 bases). V dropped 7 bases and J dropped 5 bases, with 15 bases sitting between them. Germline assignment: CDR1 MNHEY and CDR2 SVGAGI. The CDR3 sequence is 14 residues long.